Listed below are T cell receptor beta chains from one sample, sequenced in a study of blood T cell repertoires in COVID-19. Measured with immunoSEQ multiplex PCR; TCRdb has only the in-frame clones, and not every one. The data contain approximately 330,000 clones, roughly 87% of them singletons. The sequenced sample consisted of peripheral blood. These receptors all stem from a young man with COVID-19, enrolled during active disease. The conserved cysteine and the conserved F or W are not part of the CDR3 here.

v_gene: TRBV19; j_gene: TRBJ2-7; CDR3aa: ASSVTGTVPYEQY
v_gene: TRBV5-1; j_gene: TRBJ2-7; CDR3aa: ASSLEVLGLGGEQY
v_gene: TRBV6-6; j_gene: TRBJ2-1; CDR3aa: ASSAQPGQGFNEQF
v_gene: TRBV9; j_gene: TRBJ1-2; CDR3aa: ASSVGQGAEYGYT
v_gene: TRBV27; j_gene: TRBJ2-1; CDR3aa: ASSSPSGSYNEQF
v_gene: TRBV27; j_gene: TRBJ2-5; CDR3aa: ASSLTSGSSQY
v_gene: TRBV3-1/TRBV3-2; j_gene: TRBJ1-5; CDR3aa: ASSQGGGSNQPQH
v_gene: TRBV19; j_gene: TRBJ2-1; CDR3aa: ASSPRDSSYNEQF
v_gene: TRBV9; j_gene: TRBJ2-5; CDR3aa: ASSAGKQGTEETQY
v_gene: TRBV18; j_gene: TRBJ1-2; CDR3aa: ASSPAGANYGYT
v_gene: TRBV15; j_gene: TRBJ1-5; CDR3aa: ATSRDKGGFSGQPQH
v_gene: TRBV6-2/TRBV6-3; j_gene: TRBJ2-2; CDR3aa: ASSYTAGATGELF
v_gene: TRBV11-3; j_gene: TRBJ2-7; CDR3aa: ASSLEKGQGNYEQY
v_gene: TRBV7-2; j_gene: TRBJ1-4; CDR3aa: ASSGGPNEKLF
v_gene: TRBV5-1; j_gene: TRBJ2-3; CDR3aa: ASSLGPEMRDTQY
v_gene: TRBV24-1; j_gene: TRBJ1-6; CDR3aa: ATSEGLRSGSSYNSPLH
v_gene: TRBV10-3; j_gene: TRBJ2-7; CDR3aa: AISSRPGQGATASYEQY
v_gene: TRBV29-1; j_gene: TRBJ2-1; CDR3aa: SCERGRSYNEQF
v_gene: TRBV2; j_gene: TRBJ2-7; CDR3aa: ASRVTGTAEYEQY
v_gene: TRBV7-2; j_gene: TRBJ2-3; CDR3aa: ASSLAMAGKGSTDTQY
v_gene: TRBV5-1; j_gene: TRBJ2-1; CDR3aa: ASSGGLAYNEQF
v_gene: TRBV4-1; j_gene: TRBJ1-1; CDR3aa: ASREVGARNTEAF
v_gene: TRBV4-2; j_gene: TRBJ1-4; CDR3aa: ASSQLQDTNEKLF
v_gene: TRBV5-1; j_gene: TRBJ2-3; CDR3aa: ASSLSRLTDTQY
v_gene: TRBV6-5; j_gene: TRBJ1-4; CDR3aa: ASRGGTEKLF
v_gene: TRBV4-3; j_gene: TRBJ2-3; CDR3aa: ASSRGLAGGADTQY